This TCR beta chain was sequenced for a study of patients with pleural tuberculosis. This clonotype showed up just a few times. This may be a read error: a much more frequent sequence differs by one nucleotide. This CDR3 contains 13 residues. V lost 0 bases to trimming and J lost 9 bases, with 10 bases between them. Per the germline V gene, CDR1 is SGHRS and CDR2 is YFSETQ. TCRdb re-called the reads with MiXCR, one entry per CDR3 protein. This table has under 30,000 distinct CDR3 sequences, 15% to 20% appearing once. The receptor was derived from a human donor with pleural tuberculosis. The V and J genes are TRBV5-1 and TRBJ2-1; no definite D call. The sample was peripheral blood. The chain's CDR3 is CASSLGWSSEQFF. The CDR3 DNA reads as TGCGCCAGCAGCTTGGGTTGGTCATCTGAGCAGTTCTTC.